These T cell receptor beta chains were read from a single sample in a study of blood T cell repertoires in COVID-19. The assay was immunoSEQ multiplex PCR, and TCRdb's table has in-frame clones only and misses some. This table holds approximately 200,000 clones, about 83% found once. The specimen was peripheral blood. Source of these receptors: a man in his sixties who had recovered from COVID-19. Each CDR3 is given with its conserved first and last residue. Each record gives: J gene, D gene, V gene, clone size, CDR3 DNA, CDR3 protein. The D gene is left open where the match is weak. Not every row has a clone size; where given, it reads once, few, many or a size class.

TRBJ2-1 | TRBD1 | TRBV3-1/TRBV3-2 | NA | TGTGCCAGCAGCCAAGTGGGACAGGGAAGTGAGCAGTTCTTC | CASSQVGQGSEQFF
TRBJ1-2 | TRBD1 | TRBV28 | NA | TGTGCCAGCAGGTACAGGGGGGGGAACTATGGCTACACCTTC | CASRYRGGNYGYTF
TRBJ1-4 | TRBD1 | TRBV5-1 | NA | TGCGCCAGCAGGGGACAGGCCCGAACTTTTAATGAAAAACTGTTTTTT | CASRGQARTFNEKLFF
TRBJ2-1 | NA | TRBV10-3 | NA | TGTGCCATCAGTGAGGGGTCCCAGGGCTATGAGCAGTTCTTC | CAISEGSQGYEQFF
TRBJ2-7 | NA | TRBV2 | NA | TGTGCCAGCACGACCCGGGATAGGGAGCAGTACTTC | CASTTRDREQYF
TRBJ2-2 | NA | TRBV23-1 | NA | TGCCCACAACCAACAAGGTCCGTTAGCGCCAAAACCGGGGAGCTGTTTTTT | CPQPTRSVSAKTGELFF
TRBJ1-5 | TRBD1 | TRBV4-2 | NA | TGTGCCAGCAGCCAGGAGGGACAGGTTAATCAGCCCCAGCATTTT | CASSQEGQVNQPQHF
TRBJ1-2 | TRBD1 | TRBV19 | NA | TGTGCCAGTAGTAAAGAGGGGGCCTATGGCTACACCTTC | CASSKEGAYGYTF
TRBJ1-5 | TRBD1 | TRBV19 | NA | TGTGCCAGTAGTATAGATCGGACAGGGGGCCAGCCCCAGCATTTT | CASSIDRTGGQPQHF
TRBJ2-5 | TRBD2 | TRBV9 | once | TGTGCCAGCAGCGTACGACTAGCAAATCAAGAGACCCAGTACTTC | CASSVRLANQETQYF
TRBJ2-5 | TRBD1 | TRBV30 | NA | TGTGCCTGGAGTGTACGGGACAGGATCCAAGAGACCCAGTACTTC | CAWSVRDRIQETQYF
TRBJ1-2 | TRBD1 | TRBV9 | NA | TGTGCCAGCAGCGTAGGCTTTGGGAGGACAGGCGTTTTAGCTAACTATGGCTACACCTTC | CASSVGFGRTGVLANYGYTF
TRBJ1-4 | NA | TRBV30 | NA | TGTGCCGGGTCAGGGTCAACTAATGAAAAACTGTTTTTT | CAGSGSTNEKLFF
TRBJ2-1 | NA | TRBV7-3 | NA | TGTGCCAGCAGCTTAACGTCGGGGACCTACAATGAGCAGTTCTTC | CASSLTSGTYNEQFF
TRBJ2-3 | TRBD2 | TRBV9 | NA | TGTGCCAGCAGCGTGCGGGGGGCTAGAGGAGATACGCAGTATTTT | CASSVRGARGDTQYF
TRBJ2-7 | NA | TRBV18 | NA | TGTGCCAGCTCACCCCCTAGCGCAAACCTGTACGAGCAGTACTTC | CASSPPSANLYEQYF
TRBJ2-7 | TRBD1 | TRBV9 | NA | TGTGCCAGCAGCCCATACGGAGGTGGGACAGGGTTCGAGCAGTACTTC | CASSPYGGGTGFEQYF
TRBJ1-6 | TRBD1 | TRBV4-1 | NA | TGCGCCAGCAGCCAAAGCTTACAGGGGAGCTCCTATAATTCACCCCTCCACTTT | CASSQSLQGSSYNSPLHF
TRBJ1-2 | NA | TRBV24-1 | NA | TGTGCCACCAGTGATTTGCAGGCGGGAAACTATGGCTACACCTTC | CATSDLQAGNYGYTF
TRBJ1-3 | NA | TRBV10-3 | once | TGTGCCATCAGTGAGAACAGGGTGAGCTCTGGAAACACCATATATTTT | CAISENRVSSGNTIYF
TRBJ2-7 | TRBD1 | TRBV14 | NA | TGTGCCAGCAGCCCGGGGCGACAGGGGGCCTCCTACGAGCAGTACTTC | CASSPGRQGASYEQYF
TRBJ2-1 | NA | TRBV7-9 | NA | TGTGCCAGCAGCCTAGGATTAGCGAGCCACAATGAGCAGTTCTTC | CASSLGLASHNEQFF
TRBJ1-3 | NA | TRBV7-2 | NA | TGTGCCAGCAGCGAATACTGGAGCTCTGGAAACACCATATATTTT | CASSEYWSSGNTIYF
TRBJ1-1 | NA | TRBV11-2 | NA | TGTGCCAGCAGCAGAACACAGGGAACTGAAGCTTTCTTT | CASSRTQGTEAFF
TRBJ2-1 | NA | TRBV7-3 | NA | TGTGCCAGCAGCTTTCGCTTGGGGGGTGAGCAGTTCTTC | CASSFRLGGEQFF
TRBJ1-1 | TRBD1 | TRBV19 | NA | TGTGCCAGTAGTATCCCCGGGACAGGGGTCGCTGAAGCTTTCTTT | CASSIPGTGVAEAFF
TRBJ2-2 | TRBD2 | TRBV24-1 | NA | TGTGCCACCAGTGATCGACTAGCGGGAGGGACCGGGGAGCTGTTTTTT | CATSDRLAGGTGELFF
TRBJ1-4 | NA | TRBV27 | NA | TGTGCCAGCAGCCCCCCGGGGGTCCAGCGGGGGAAACTGTTTTTT | CASSPPGVQRGKLFF
TRBJ1-2 | NA | TRBV3-1/TRBV3-2 | NA | TGTGCCAGCAGCCAAGGACAGGTTACTGGCTACACCTTC | CASSQGQVTGYTF
TRBJ1-4 | NA | TRBV18 | NA | TGTGCCAGCTCACCAGGAGGGCAGGGAAATGAAAAACTGTTTTTT | CASSPGGQGNEKLFF
TRBJ1-5 | NA | TRBV19 | once | TGTGCCAGTACCCCCCGCAGGGGAAGCAATCAGCCCCAGCATTTT | CASTPRRGSNQPQHF
TRBJ2-2 | TRBD1 | TRBV19 | NA | TGTGCCAGTAGTACCCCGGACAGGGGAGGAACCGGGGAGCTGTTTTTT | CASSTPDRGGTGELFF
TRBJ1-2 | TRBD1 | TRBV27 | NA | TGTGCCAGCAGTTTACGACAGGGGGCACGGCATGGCTACACCTTC | CASSLRQGARHGYTF
TRBJ1-2 | TRBD1 | TRBV6-4 | few | TGTGCCAGCAGCGTGGGACAGGGGCCCAACTATGGCTACACCTTC | CASSVGQGPNYGYTF
TRBJ1-2 | TRBD1 | TRBV28 | NA | TGTGCCAGCAGCTCGGGACAGGGGGACGGTGGCTACACCTTC | CASSSGQGDGGYTF
TRBJ1-1 | NA | TRBV18 | NA | TGTGCCAGCTCCCGCCGGGGGGCTGAAGCTTTCTTT | CASSRRGAEAFF
TRBJ1-1 | NA | TRBV19 | NA | TGTGCCAGTAGTCGACTCAGCCGGGACACTGAAGCTTTCTTT | CASSRLSRDTEAFF
TRBJ2-7 | TRBD2 | TRBV7-8 | many | TGTGCCAGCAGCCGAGCAGGGCTAGCGGGAAACGAGCAGTACTTC | CASSRAGLAGNEQYF